These T cell receptor beta chains were read from a single sample in a study of T-cell reconstitution after alpha-beta-depleted transplantation in children. TCRdb fed the PCR reads into MiXCR, producing one record per CDR3 protein. The sample records approximately 500,000 distinct CDR3 sequences, over 9.5% being singletons. The source material was PBMCs, sampled before TCRalphabeta/CD19-depleted stem cell transplant. These receptors all stem from a child aged 2-15 years with inherited bone marrow failure, due to receive a stem cell transplant. Each CDR3 is given without its conserved first and last residue. The order of the fields is clone size, V gene, CDR3 protein. A row's size may be missing; if present it is once, few, many or a size class.

>many|TRBV27
ASSLMLAGGPDTQY
>few|TRBV7-2
ASSLVGAGLNTEAF
>few|TRBV12-3/TRBV12-4
ASSRRTSFYNEQF
>few|TRBV18
ASSPLGRISYEQY
>few|TRBV27
ASSFQVTGPGYT
>many|TRBV3-1
ASSPGTSPDTQY
>few|TRBV19
ASSWGTSNEQF
>many|TRBV29-1
SVDASGRYHEQF
>many|TRBV6-1
ASAMGRAIWGEKLF
>many|TRBV20-1
SASQRRDYGYT
>many|TRBV4-3
ASSQDRGLAGVLWNEQF
>many|TRBV29-1
SVVSPRETYEQY
>few|TRBV5-1
ASRAQGVGEDNEQF
>NA|TRBV5-1
ASSYLGGFNEKLF
>NA|TRBV6-6
ASSTTRYNEQF
>many|TRBV11-2
ASSWEQRAEAF
>many|TRBV29-1
SVSRGNTDTQY
>NA|TRBV5-1
ASSSTGLRTEAF
>many|TRBV29-1
SAGTYGIEKLF
>many|TRBV7-9
ASSSRVQGVYEQY
>few|TRBV10-3
AISATGGPRNTIY
>NA|TRBV20-1
SASLTSGSGHTQY
>NA|TRBV29-1
SVEGRLLQETQY
>many|TRBV7-6
ASSLVGGDTGELF
>NA|TRBV7-2
ASSPRQGSTGELF
>NA|TRBV7-2
ASSRTSGIQETQY
>many|TRBV20-1
SARDRSGRGYEQY
>many|TRBV5-1
ASSLELPDTQY
>many|TRBV9
ASSVGLVTEYEQY
>many|TRBV29-1
SVILAGVADTQY
>many|TRBV28
ASSLVGVSYNEQF
>NA|TRBV28
ASSKLGIPNEQF
>NA|TRBV7-9
ASSLSRGRDEQY
>many|TRBV20-1
SARGGHSYNEQF
>many|TRBV20-1
SVIQGANQPQH
>many|TRBV7-9
ASSFIGGRNADTQY
>many|TRBV27
ASSLLGGRGSGELF
>NA|TRBV28
ASSRLPTSGANVLT
>NA|TRBV20-1
SARGTGFGDGYT
>NA|TRBV29-1
SVLDRGLFGTEAF
>many|TRBV4-3
ASSQLGGPEAF
>many|TRBV7-9
ASSLDLRNEQF
>many|TRBV6-1
ASTTRGDTNNSPLH
>many|TRBV6-5
ASSYPPLQGYTEAF
>few|TRBV13
ASSLEWGEQF
>many|TRBV6-1
ASSPGTSGRRGELF
>NA|TRBV2
ASSSSRQVENIQY
>few|TRBV6-5
ASSYSRAQDEQY
>many|TRBV4-1
AASPIEGQPQH
>NA|TRBV4-3
ASSQVREGRRNEQF